A selection of T cell receptor beta chains follows, all from one sample in a study of cytomegalovirus exposure and HLA in healthy donors. Sequencing was performed with immunoSEQ multiplex PCR; in TCRdb, only in-frame clones are kept and a portion is missing. The table records 150,000 to 200,000 clones, roughly 80% of them present only once. Sequenced material: PBMCs. The receptor set was obtained from a boy aged 10-17 years in good health and CMV-seronegative. Each CDR3 is given with its conserved first and last residue. The order of the fields is clone size, D gene, J gene, V gene, CDR3 protein, CDR3 DNA. A D gene is named only where the DNA matches it firmly. A clone size is listed for some rows: how often the clone was seen (once, few, many), or a class if it is expanded.

clone_size: -; d_call: TRBD2; j_call: TRBJ2-7; v_call: TRBV30; cdr3_aa: CAWSPLAGVYEQYF; cdr3_nt: TGTGCCTGGAGTCCGCTAGCGGGGGTCTACGAGCAGTACTTC
clone_size: few; d_call: TRBD2; j_call: TRBJ2-1; v_call: TRBV29-1; cdr3_aa: CSETSGRNEQFF; cdr3_nt: TGCAGCGAAACTAGCGGGAGGAATGAGCAGTTCTTC
clone_size: -; d_call: TRBD1; j_call: TRBJ1-2; v_call: TRBV7-2; cdr3_aa: CASSPRQGRVGYTF; cdr3_nt: TGTGCCAGCAGCCCACGACAGGGAAGAGTTGGCTACACCTTC
clone_size: -; d_call: -; j_call: TRBJ2-2; v_call: TRBV27; cdr3_aa: CASSQAYTGELFF; cdr3_nt: TGTGCCAGCAGCCAAGCGTACACCGGGGAGCTGTTTTTT
clone_size: once; d_call: -; j_call: TRBJ1-1; v_call: TRBV7-9; cdr3_aa: CASSSLGGVKAEAFF; cdr3_nt: TGTGCCAGCAGCTCACTCGGGGGGGTTAAGGCTGAAGCTTTCTTT
clone_size: -; d_call: TRBD1; j_call: TRBJ1-6; v_call: TRBV6-6; cdr3_aa: CASSAAPRQGNSPLHF; cdr3_nt: TGTGCCAGCAGCGCCGCGCCCCGACAGGGGAATTCACCCCTCCACTTT
clone_size: once; d_call: -; j_call: TRBJ2-7; v_call: TRBV5-1; cdr3_aa: CASSVRSGREEQYF; cdr3_nt: TGCGCCAGCAGCGTCAGATCTGGAAGGGAGGAGCAGTACTTC
clone_size: -; d_call: -; j_call: TRBJ2-7; v_call: TRBV6-1; cdr3_aa: CASSQYDRYEQYF; cdr3_nt: TGTGCCAGCAGTCAATACGACAGGTACGAGCAGTACTTC
clone_size: -; d_call: -; j_call: TRBJ2-7; v_call: TRBV10-3; cdr3_aa: CAISMETRGYEQYF; cdr3_nt: TGTGCCATCAGTATGGAGACTAGGGGTTACGAGCAGTACTTC
clone_size: -; d_call: -; j_call: TRBJ1-5; v_call: TRBV10-3; cdr3_aa: CAISPTDYNQPQHF; cdr3_nt: TGTGCCATCAGTCCTACGGACTACAATCAGCCCCAGCATTTT